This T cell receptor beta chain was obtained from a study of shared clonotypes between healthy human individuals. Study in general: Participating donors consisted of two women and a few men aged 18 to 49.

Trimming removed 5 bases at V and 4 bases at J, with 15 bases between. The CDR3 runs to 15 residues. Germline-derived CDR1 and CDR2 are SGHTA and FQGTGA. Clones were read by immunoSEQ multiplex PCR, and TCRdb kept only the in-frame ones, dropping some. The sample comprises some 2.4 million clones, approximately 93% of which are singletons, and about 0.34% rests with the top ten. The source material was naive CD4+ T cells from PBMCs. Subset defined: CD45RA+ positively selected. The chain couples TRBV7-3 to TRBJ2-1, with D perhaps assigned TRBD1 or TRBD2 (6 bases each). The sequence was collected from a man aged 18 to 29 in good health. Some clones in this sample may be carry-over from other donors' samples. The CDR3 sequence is CASSPLEGGYNEQFF. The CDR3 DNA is TGTGCCAGCAGCCCCCTGGAGGGGGGATACAATGAGCAGTTCTTC.